The 16 T cell receptor beta chains below come from one sample, sequenced in a study of tissue T cells after allogeneic stem cell transplantation. The assay was immunoSEQ multiplex PCR, and TCRdb's table has in-frame clones only and misses some. The sample has some 7,000 clones, 65% to 80% seen once. Sequencing was performed on skin, taken at autopsy. All receptors come from a male patient aged 60 or older with steroid-refractory graft-versus-host disease after an allogeneic stem cell transplant. Some T cells here may be from the graft donor.

This chain uses TRBV5-6 with TRBJ1-4; 8 positions agree with TRBD1. This CDR3 has 14 amino acids. Germline V gene lookup returns CDR1 SGHDT and CDR2 YYEEEE. The junction had 8 bases not matched to a gene; V was cut back by 6 bases and J by 7 bases. The CDR3 sequence: CASTQDRDFEKLFF. CDR3 coding DNA: TGTGCCAGCACCCAGGACAGGGACTTTGAAAAACTGTTTTTT.

This clone is classed as large. CDR3 in DNA: TGCAGCGTGGCCGGGACAGGGGTCGGGGAGCAGTACTTC. It codes for CSVAGTGVGEQYF. The chain has TRBV29-1 and TRBJ2-7; 10 bases are a match to TRBD1. Germline V lookup: CDR1 SQVTM, CDR2 ANQGSEA. V shed 6 bases and J 7 bases; nucleotides not matched to a gene: 9. This CDR3 has 13 residues.

The chain has TRBV4-2 and TRBJ2-7; D unclear. The V end was cut by 0 bases, the J end by 5 bases, with 11 bases between. CDR1 LGHNA and CDR2 YNFKEQ come from the germline V gene. The CDR3 extends over 14 amino acids. CDR3 amino acids: CASSQDLIIHEQYF. CDR3 nucleotide sequence: TGTGCCAGCAGCCAAGACCTAATCATTCACGAGCAGTACTTC.

The chain is built from TRBV5-1 and TRBJ2-7; perhaps TRBD1 as D (5 bases). The CDR3 loop spans 14 amino acids. V lost 4 bases and J 6 bases, leaving 17 bases between the germline ends. The germline CDR1 and CDR2 sequences are SGHRS and YFSETQ. The CDR3 DNA sequence: TGCGCCAGCAGCCCTGGCCAGGGCCCCGGCGAGCAGTACTTC. It yields the protein CASSPGQGPGEQYF.

The J gene is TRBJ1-3, the V gene TRBV2, with D possibly TRBD1 on 6 matching bases. The length of the CDR3 is 16 residues. V lost 3 bases to trimming and J lost 4 bases, with 16 bases between them. The germline V gene has CDR1 SNHLY and CDR2 FYNNEI. DNA of the CDR3: TGTGCCAGCAGTGATACGGGACAACCGTTGGGAAACACCATATATTTT. Translating gives CASSDTGQPLGNTIYF.

The V call is TRBV7-2, the J call TRBJ1-2; D is perhaps TRBD1 (6 bases). CDR1 and CDR2 from the germline V gene are SGHTA and FQGNSA. With 4 bases removed from V and 5 bases from J, the gap between germline ends came to 14 bases. The CDR3 runs to 14 residues. The CDR3 DNA follows: TGTGCCAGCAGCTGGGGGCAGATACTTTATGGCTACACCTTC. Translation: CASSWGQILYGYTF. Full variable domain (remainder filled in from reference TRBV7-2 and TRBJ1-2): GAGVSQSPSNKVTEKGKDVELRCDPISGHTALYWYRQSLGQGLEFLIYFQGNSAPDKSGLPSDRFSAERTGGSVSTLTIQRTQQEDSAVYLCASSWGQILYGYTFGSGTRLTVV.

The chain employs TRBV4-1 and TRBJ2-7; TRBD1 matches at 10 bases. Germline V CDR1 and CDR2: MGHRA, YSYEKL. This CDR3 is 15 amino acids long. With V trimmed by 6 bases and J by 4 bases, 9 bases remained unmatched. CDR3 nucleotide sequence: TGCGCCAGCAGTTACAGCCCGGGACAGGGGTACGAGCAGTACTTC. Translated: CASSYSPGQGYEQYF.

As for this clone: Germline and junction disagree at one end, which may indicate a read error. This chain links TRBV7-7 with TRBJ2-5; D remains unclear. Germline V gives CDR1 SSHAT, CDR2 FNYEAQ (reference sequence). This CDR3 is 15 amino acids long. CDR3 region: CASSLAWGRQETQYF. CDR3 coding DNA: TGTGCTAGCAGCTTAGCCTGGGGTCGGCAAGAGACCCAGTACTTC.

The chain employs TRBV18 and TRBJ2-6; D possibly corresponds to TRBD1 (5 bases). CDR1 KGHSH and CDR2 LQKENI come from the germline V gene. CDR3 length equals 16 residues. Trimming took 0 bases from V and 2 from J, leaving 8 bases between them. In DNA form, the CDR3 reads TGTGCCAGCTCACCACCGCAGGGCGCTGGGGCCAACGTCCTGACTTTC. This gives the protein CASSPPQGAGANVLTF.

The V and J genes are TRBV4-3 and TRBJ1-2; D call uncertain. Per the germline V gene, CDR1 is LGHNA and CDR2 is YSLEER. Trimming left V 0 bases short and J 10 bases short, with 15 bases between. The CDR3 contains 14 residues. The CDR3 nucleotides read TGCGCCAGCAGCCAAGATGTGAAGGTTGTAGACTACACCTTC. Translating it yields CASSQDVKVVDYTF.

This chain connects TRBV25-1 to TRBJ1-1; D uncertain. Per the germline V gene, CDR1 is MGHDK and CDR2 is SYGVNS. The germline V and J ends were trimmed by 1 base and 7 bases, with 7 bases remaining between them. This CDR3 has 12 residues. For the CDR3, the DNA is TGTGCCAGCAGTGAATTAGCGGGTGAAGCTTTCTTT. It is translated as CASSELAGEAFF. The variable domain in full, completed from reference TRBV25-1 and TRBJ1-1, reads EADIYQTPRYLVIGTGKKITLECSQTMGHDKMYWYQQDPGMELHLIHYSYGVNSTEKGDLSSESTVSRIRTEHFPLTLESARPSHTSQYLCASSELAGEAFFGQGTRLTVV.

The V and J genes are TRBV6-6 and TRBJ2-7; D gene unclear. Germline CDR1 MNHNY, CDR2 SVGAGI (reference sequence). The CDR3 is 14 amino acids. Between the trimmed V and J ends, which lost 0 bases and 4 bases, there was a span of 10 bases. The CDR3 sequence is CASSYSVVQYEQYF. The CDR3 DNA reads as TGTGCCAGCAGTTACTCGGTAGTTCAATACGAGCAGTACTTC.

This clone was counted between two and nine times. V gene TRBV7-9 combines with J gene TRBJ1-1; D might be TRBD1 (5 bases). The germline V gene encodes CDR1 SEHNR and CDR2 FQNEAQ (reference sequence). V gave up 1 base and J gave up 0 bases, with 9 bases separating them. This CDR3 is built from 15 residues. The CDR3 nucleotides are TGTGCCAGCAGCTTAGTCCAGGGAATGAACACTGAAGCTTTCTTT. This translates into CASSLVQGMNTEAFF.

The rearrangement joins TRBV6-2 or TRBV6-3 to TRBJ2-1, with a weak D call TRBD2 (6 bases). The CDR3 contains 14 residues. The germline V gene encodes CDR1 MNHEY and CDR2 SVGEGT. V lost 0 bases to trimming and J lost 7 bases, with 10 bases between them. The chain's CDR3 is CASSYSLRGNEQFF. In DNA, the CDR3 is TGTGCCAGCAGTTACTCGCTCCGGGGGAATGAGCAGTTCTTC.

The chain has TRBV18 and TRBJ2-1; no reliable D call. Germline V gives CDR1 KGHSH, CDR2 LQKENI. The germline V and J ends were trimmed by 0 bases and 7 bases, with 19 bases remaining between them. There are 17 residues in the CDR3. The CDR3 region is CASSPPSWASLWNEQFF. The CDR3 bases are TGTGCCAGCTCACCACCGAGTTGGGCTTCCCTTTGGAATGAGCAGTTCTTC.

The rearrangement joins TRBV28 to TRBJ1-3; D uncertain. The CDR3 consists of 15 residues. Trimming cost V 6 bases and J 0 bases, with 12 bases left between them. Germline V CDR1 and CDR2: MDHEN, SYDVKM. CDR3 residues: CASRPPPNSGNTIYF. CDR3 coding DNA: TGTGCCAGCAGACCCCCACCGAACTCTGGAAACACCATATATTTT.